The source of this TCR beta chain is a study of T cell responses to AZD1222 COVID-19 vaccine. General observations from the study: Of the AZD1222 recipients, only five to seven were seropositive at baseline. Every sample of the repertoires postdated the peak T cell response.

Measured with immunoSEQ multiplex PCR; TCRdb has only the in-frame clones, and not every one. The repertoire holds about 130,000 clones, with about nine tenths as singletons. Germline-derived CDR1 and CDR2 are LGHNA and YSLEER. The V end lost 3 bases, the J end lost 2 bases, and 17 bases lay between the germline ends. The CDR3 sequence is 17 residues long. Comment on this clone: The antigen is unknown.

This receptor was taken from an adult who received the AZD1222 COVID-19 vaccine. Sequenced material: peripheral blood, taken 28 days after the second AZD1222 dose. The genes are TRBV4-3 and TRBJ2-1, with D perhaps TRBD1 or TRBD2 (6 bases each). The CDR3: CASSHSLGGGTYNEQFF. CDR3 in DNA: TGCGCCAGCAGCCATTCCCTAGGAGGGGGGACCTACAATGAGCAGTTCTTC.